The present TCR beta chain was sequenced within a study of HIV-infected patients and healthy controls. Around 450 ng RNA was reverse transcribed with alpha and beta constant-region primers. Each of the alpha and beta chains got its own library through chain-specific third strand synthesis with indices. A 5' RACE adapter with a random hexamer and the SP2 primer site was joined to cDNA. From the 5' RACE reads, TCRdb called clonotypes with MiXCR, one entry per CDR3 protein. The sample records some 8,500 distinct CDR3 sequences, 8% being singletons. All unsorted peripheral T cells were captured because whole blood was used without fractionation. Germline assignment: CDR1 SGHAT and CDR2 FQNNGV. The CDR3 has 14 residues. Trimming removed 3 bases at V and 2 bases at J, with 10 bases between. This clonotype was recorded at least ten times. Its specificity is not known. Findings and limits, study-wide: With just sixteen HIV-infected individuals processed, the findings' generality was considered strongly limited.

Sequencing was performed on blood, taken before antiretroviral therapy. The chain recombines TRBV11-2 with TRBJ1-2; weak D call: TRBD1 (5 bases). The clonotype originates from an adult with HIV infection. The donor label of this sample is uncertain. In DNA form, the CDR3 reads TGTGCCAGCAGCTTTGGGACTGGCAACTATGGCTACACCTTC. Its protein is CASSFGTGNYGYTF.